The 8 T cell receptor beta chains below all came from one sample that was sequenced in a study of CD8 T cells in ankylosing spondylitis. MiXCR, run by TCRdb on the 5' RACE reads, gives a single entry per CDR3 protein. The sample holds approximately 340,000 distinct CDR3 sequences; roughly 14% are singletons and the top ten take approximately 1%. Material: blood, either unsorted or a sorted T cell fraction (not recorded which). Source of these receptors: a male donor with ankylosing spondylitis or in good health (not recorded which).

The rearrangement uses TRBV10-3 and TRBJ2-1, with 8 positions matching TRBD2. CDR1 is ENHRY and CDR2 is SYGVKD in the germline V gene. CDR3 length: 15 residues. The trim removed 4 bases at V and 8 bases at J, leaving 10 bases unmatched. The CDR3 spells CAISGSTGGPDEQFF. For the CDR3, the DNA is TGTGCCATCAGTGGGTCAACGGGAGGGCCCGATGAGCAGTTCTTC.

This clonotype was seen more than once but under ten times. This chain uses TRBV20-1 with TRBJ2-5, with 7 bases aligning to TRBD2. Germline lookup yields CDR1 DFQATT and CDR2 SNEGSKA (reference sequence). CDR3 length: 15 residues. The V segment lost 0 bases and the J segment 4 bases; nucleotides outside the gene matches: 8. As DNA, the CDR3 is TGCAGTGCTAGAGATCTCTATGGGGGGGGAGAGACCCAGTACTTC. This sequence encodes CSARDLYGGGETQYF.

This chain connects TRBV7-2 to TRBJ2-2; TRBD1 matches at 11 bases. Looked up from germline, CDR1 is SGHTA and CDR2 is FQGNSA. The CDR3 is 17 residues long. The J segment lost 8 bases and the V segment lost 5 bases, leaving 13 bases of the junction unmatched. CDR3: CASSPSLGQGAIGELFF. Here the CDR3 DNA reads TGTGCCAGCAGCCCCAGCCTAGGACAGGGGGCGATAGGGGAGCTGTTTTTT.

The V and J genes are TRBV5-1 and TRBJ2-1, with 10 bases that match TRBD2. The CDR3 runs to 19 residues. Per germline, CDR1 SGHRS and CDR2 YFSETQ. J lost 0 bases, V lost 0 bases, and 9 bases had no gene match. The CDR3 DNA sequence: TGCGCCAGCAGCTTGGTAGTAGCGGGGGGTTCCTCCTCCTACAATGAGCAGTTCTTC. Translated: CASSLVVAGGSSSYNEQFF.

The CDR3 DNA is TGTGCCTGGAATGCCGCGGGAGAGTGGCTGTTCTTC. Translating it yields CAWNAAGEWLFF. The chain has TRBV30 and TRBJ2-1; 7 bases are shared with TRBD2. This CDR3 spans 12 amino acids. V lost 4 bases and J lost 15; bases outside the gene matches: 12. Germline V gene data show CDR1 as GTSNPN and CDR2 as SVGIG (reference sequence).

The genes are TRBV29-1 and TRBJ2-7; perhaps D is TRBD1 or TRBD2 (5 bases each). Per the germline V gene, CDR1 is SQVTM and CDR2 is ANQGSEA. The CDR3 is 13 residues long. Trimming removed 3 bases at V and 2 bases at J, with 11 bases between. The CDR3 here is CSVDEGRTYEQYF. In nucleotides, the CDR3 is TGCAGCGTTGACGAGGGACGGACCTACGAGCAGTACTTC.

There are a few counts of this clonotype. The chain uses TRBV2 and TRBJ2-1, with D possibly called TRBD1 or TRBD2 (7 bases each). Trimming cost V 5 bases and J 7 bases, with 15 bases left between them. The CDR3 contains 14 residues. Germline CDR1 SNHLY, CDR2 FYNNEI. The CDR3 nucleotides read TGTGCCAGCAGTCGACAGCAGGGGGGGAATGAGCAGTTCTTC. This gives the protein CASSRQQGGNEQFF.

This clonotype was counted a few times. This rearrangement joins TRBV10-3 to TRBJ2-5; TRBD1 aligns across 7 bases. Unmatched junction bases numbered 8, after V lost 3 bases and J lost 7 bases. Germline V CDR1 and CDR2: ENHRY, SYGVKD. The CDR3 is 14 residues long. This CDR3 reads CAISEQGGSGTQYF. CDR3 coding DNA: TGTGCCATCAGTGAACAAGGGGGCAGCGGGACCCAGTACTTC.